This T cell receptor beta chain stems from a study of radiotherapy plus CTLA-4 blockade in lung cancer. The trim removed 5 bases at V and 2 bases at J, leaving 8 bases unmatched. Germline values: CDR1 SGHTA, CDR2 FQGNSA. The CDR3 is made up of 15 amino acids. The assay was immunoSEQ multiplex PCR, and TCRdb's table has in-frame clones only and misses some. The sample has 120,000 or so clones; just under 80% are singletons. This clone was counted a single time. This sequence originates from a human donor with non-small cell lung cancer who had a partial response to radiotherapy plus ipilimumab. Sequencing used peripheral blood, obtained from a patient treated with radiotherapy plus ipilimumab. This chain connects TRBV7-2 to TRBJ2-5; 7 bases map to TRBD2. CDR3 bases: TGTGCCAGCAGCGACTTGGGCGGGAGTCAAGAGACCCAGTACTTC. Protein product: CASSDLGGSQETQYF. The variable domain in full, with the rest retrieved from reference TRBV7-2 and TRBJ2-5, is GAGVSQSPSNKVTEKGKDVELRCDPISGHTALYWYRQSLGQGLEFLIYFQGNSAPDKSGLPSDRFSAERTGGSVSTLTIQRTQQEDSAVYLCASSDLGGSQETQYFGPGTRLLVL.